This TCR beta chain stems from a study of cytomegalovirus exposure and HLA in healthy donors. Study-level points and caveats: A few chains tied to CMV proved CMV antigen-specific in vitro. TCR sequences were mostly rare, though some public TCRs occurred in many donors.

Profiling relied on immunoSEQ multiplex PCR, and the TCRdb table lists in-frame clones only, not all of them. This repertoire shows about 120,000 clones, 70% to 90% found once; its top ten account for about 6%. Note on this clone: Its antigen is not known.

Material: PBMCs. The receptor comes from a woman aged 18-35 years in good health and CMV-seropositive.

The CDR3 bases are TGTGCCAGTAGTATAGTAACAGGGTTTGATTCACCCCTCCACTTT. This translates into CASSIVTGFDSPLHF. V usage is TRBV19 and J usage is TRBJ1-6; D might be TRBD1 (6 bases). The CDR3 totals 15 residues. The germline CDR1 and CDR2 sequences are LNHDA and SQIVND (reference sequence). Trimming pared 1 base from V and 8 bases from J, leaving 12 bases between.